This T cell receptor beta chain is from a study of blood T cell repertoires in COVID-19. With 0 bases clipped from V and 6 bases from J, the junction kept 8 bases outside the gene matches. The CDR3 length is 18 residues. The germline CDR1 and CDR2 sequences are SGHRS and YFSETQ. The sample holds a few counts of this clone. In the original workflow: Counts of nucleated cells, estimated from reference gene primer amplification, were obtained. TCRdb's table, derived via immunoSEQ multiplex PCR, lists solely in-frame clones and lacks some. The V and J calls and the clone size are those of that table, but D and trimming were determined from the DNA. The data contain some 150,000 clones, 84% of them singletons. Participant age was about 18 to 89 years, and participants resided in roughly 25 US areas. It was within 2 weeks before study entry that exposed participants met a COVID-19 case.

The receptor was derived from a woman between 50 and 59 years old who had been exposed to COVID-19. The J gene is TRBJ2-1, the V gene TRBV5-1, with 14 bases that match TRBD2. What was sequenced was PBMCs or T cells enriched from blood (not recorded which). CDR3 coding DNA: TGCGCCAGCAGCTTGGGACTAGCGGGAGGGCCGCTGGTCAATGAGCAGTTCTTC. It is translated as CASSLGLAGGPLVNEQFF.